The next 17 T cell receptor beta chains were all read from a single sample in a study of human T cells and chemical hapten exposure. Time point meaning: pre-sensitization, week 0. Treatment given: therapeutic diphenylcyclopropenone sensitization with weekly scalp DPC. One entry per CDR3 protein, called by TCRdb with MiXCR from the RACE reads. The sample has tens of thousands of distinct CDR3 sequences, around 9.5% seen once. Here the sequenced sample was whole blood, taken in connection with sensitization to the hapten diphenylcyclopropenone (DPC). The receptors were gathered from a woman in her forties with alopecia areata. Some clones in this sample may be carry-over from other donors' samples.

V gene TRBV7-9 combines with J gene TRBJ1-4; D is perhaps TRBD1 (5 bases). The length of the CDR3 is 14 residues. Germline V CDR1 and CDR2: SEHNR, FQNEAQ (reference sequence). Trimming removed 2 bases from V and 7 bases from J, with 11 bases in between. This CDR3 reads CASSLLDSGEKLFF. As DNA, the CDR3 is TGTGCCAGCAGCTTACTTGACAGTGGTGAAAAACTGTTTTTT.

This clonotype has a handful of counts. The CDR3 loop reads CASSLTRSRANYGYTF. As DNA, the CDR3 is TGTGCCAGCAGTTTAACGAGAAGCAGAGCTAACTATGGCTACACCTTC. The V gene is TRBV27, the J gene TRBJ1-2, with D uncertain. V was shortened by 2 bases and J by 0 bases, with 13 bases between the two germline ends. From germline, CDR1 is MNHEY and CDR2 SMNVEV (reference sequence). The CDR3 spans 16 residues.

In this sample, this clonotype turned up a few times. The CDR3 loop is CASSLDVGQPQHF. CDR3 nucleotide sequence: TGTGCCAGCAGCTTAGATGTGGGCCAGCCCCAGCATTTT. This chain uses TRBV11-1 with TRBJ1-5; D gene ambiguous. The V and J ends lost 1 base and 7 bases respectively, with 8 bases between them. This CDR3 is built from 13 residues. The germline gives CDR1 SGHAT, CDR2 FQDESV (reference sequence).

At least ten counts were recorded for this clonotype. The chain's CDR3 is CASSSRRGLETQYF. CDR3 DNA sequence: TGTGCCAGCAGTAGCCGCAGGGGGTTGGAGACCCAGTACTTC. The genes are TRBV2 and TRBJ2-5; 7 bases line up with TRBD1. The germline V gene has CDR1 SNHLY and CDR2 FYNNEI. Unmatched junction bases numbered 8, after V lost 5 bases and J lost 5 bases. The CDR3 contains 14 residues.

The genes are TRBV5-6 and TRBJ1-4; 7 nucleotides align to TRBD1. The CDR3 consists of 15 residues. CDR1 and CDR2 from the germline V gene are SGHDT and YYEEEE. V shed 7 bases, J shed 4 bases, and the junction held 10 bases outside the gene matches. The CDR3 sequence: CASALRGLFNEKLFF. CDR3 nucleotides: TGTGCCAGCGCCCTTAGGGGGCTATTTAATGAAAAACTGTTTTTT.

The gene calls are TRBV10-3 and TRBJ1-1; 8 nucleotides line up with TRBD1. The length of the CDR3 is 17 residues. The V segment lost 4 bases and the J segment 0 bases; nucleotides outside the gene matches: 10. Germline CDR1 and CDR2: ENHRY and SYGVKD. CDR3 protein: CAISAGTGAMVNTEAFF. The CDR3 region has the DNA TGTGCCATCAGTGCGGGGACAGGTGCCATGGTGAACACTGAAGCTTTCTTT.

The chain has TRBV6-2 or TRBV6-3 and TRBJ2-7, with 7 bases that match TRBD2. CDR3 length: 12 amino acids. Losses at the gene ends were 8 bases for V and 6 bases for J; bases not matched to a gene: 7. Germline V lookup: CDR1 MNHEY, CDR2 SVGEGT. The CDR3 is CASHRTGGEQYF. The CDR3 bases are TGTGCCAGCCATAGGACGGGGGGCGAGCAGTACTTC.

The chain joins TRBV6-2 or TRBV6-3 to TRBJ1-5; D remains ambiguous. V was pared by 3 bases and J by 5 bases, with 11 bases between. Germline CDR1 MNHEY, CDR2 SVGEGT. The CDR3 extends over 14 amino acids. The DNA of the CDR3 is TGTGCCAGCAGTTATACAAGTCTTTATCAGCCCCAGCATTTT. This encodes CASSYTSLYQPQHF.

This clonotype has only a few counts. Mismatch with germline at one junction end may stem from a read error. This chain joins TRBV4-1 and TRBJ1-1; 7 bases are shared with TRBD1. Germline V gene lookup returns CDR1 MGHRA and CDR2 YSYEKL. The CDR3 extends over 14 amino acids. The CDR3 here is CASSQDQGGTAVTF. The DNA of the CDR3 is TGCGCCAGCAGCCAAGATCAGGGGGGGACAGCGGTCACCTTT.

The rearrangement joins TRBV29-1 to TRBJ1-1; D not resolved. CDR3 length equals 11 residues. V was cut by 1 base and J by 7 bases, with 7 bases left in between. Germline V gene lookup returns CDR1 SQVTM and CDR2 ANQGSEA. The DNA for the CDR3 is TGCAGCGTTGAAGGAGAGGATGAAGCTTTCTTT. This sequence encodes CSVEGEDEAFF. The whole variable domain, filled in from reference TRBV29-1 and TRBJ1-1, reads SAVISQKPSRDICQRGTSLTIQCQVDSQVTMMFWYRQQPGQSLTLIATANQGSEATYESGFVIDKFPISRPNLTFSTLTVSNMSPEDSSIYLCSVEGEDEAFFGQGTRLTVV.

This clonotype appeared many times. The chain carries TRBV29-1 and TRBJ1-1; D gene ambiguous. Per germline, CDR1 SQVTM and CDR2 ANQGSEA. The CDR3 runs 11 residues. Trimming removed 5 bases at V and 6 bases at J, with 10 bases between. Written as DNA, the CDR3 is TGCAGCGTTAGAGTAACGGCTGAAGCTTTCTTT. Its protein is CSVRVTAEAFF.

This clonotype was seen repeatedly, ten times or more. V usage is TRBV5-1 and J usage is TRBJ1-5; no reliable D call. Trimming took 3 bases from V and 5 from J, leaving 18 bases between them. This CDR3 has 16 residues. Germline-derived CDR1 and CDR2 are SGHRS and YFSETQ. The CDR3 DNA sequence: TGCGCCAGCAGCTCCGCGCCGAGATCGGAATATCAGCCCCAGCATTTT. This translates into CASSSAPRSEYQPQHF.

This clonotype was counted many times. The V and J genes are TRBV18 and TRBJ2-3; D call uncertain. The CDR3 runs to 13 residues. V gave up 0 bases and J gave up 3 bases, with 4 bases separating them. CDR1 KGHSH and CDR2 LQKENI come from the germline V gene. The CDR3 protein is CASSPPSTDTQYF. DNA for the CDR3: TGTGCCAGCTCACCACCCTCGACAGATACGCAGTATTTT.

This clonotype was counted many times. This sequence joins TRBV7-9 and TRBJ1-1; TRBD1 is a possible D gene (6 bases). Per germline, CDR1 SEHNR and CDR2 FQNEAQ (reference sequence). The CDR3 length is 16 residues. Trimming removed 4 bases from V and 1 base from J, with 16 bases in between. The CDR3 is CASSSPGGGENTEAFF. The DNA of the CDR3 is TGTGCCAGCAGCTCGCCGGGAGGGGGGGAGAACACTGAAGCTTTCTTT.

This clonotype was seen at least ten times. J is TRBJ1-1 and V is TRBV7-9; D ambiguous. V was shortened by 3 bases and J by 4 bases, with 18 bases between the two germline ends. This CDR3 contains 16 residues. Germline V CDR1 and CDR2: SEHNR, FQNEAQ (reference sequence). Written as DNA, the CDR3 is TGTGCCAGCAGCTTTTGGGGAGGCAGCGGGAGCACTGAAGCTTTCTTT. It specifies CASSFWGGSGSTEAFF.

This clonotype showed up many times. The chain carries TRBV21-1 and TRBJ1-2. TRBV21-1 is termed a pseudogene. CDR3 length: 16 amino acids. CDR3 protein: CASSLARIGANYGYTF. CDR3 nucleotide sequence: TGTGCCAGCAGCCTCGCGCGCATAGGGGCTAACTATGGCTACACCTTC.

This clonotype was seen a few times. The chain has TRBV20-1 and TRBJ1-2; 7 positions match TRBD1. The CDR3 sequence is 15 residues long. J gave up 3 bases and V 1 base, and 8 bases lay outside the gene matches. Germline V lookup: CDR1 DFQATT, CDR2 SNEGSKA (reference sequence). CDR3 DNA: TGCAGTGCTAGAGTAAGAAGACAGGGTGACTATGGCTACACCTTC. Amino acid sequence: CSARVRRQGDYGYTF.